This T cell receptor (beta chain) was sequenced in a study of cytomegalovirus exposure and HLA in healthy donors. The CDR3 consists of 15 residues. Germline V gives CDR1 MNHNS, CDR2 SASEGT. V dropped 1 base and J dropped 7; count of bases not matched to a gene: 10. Amplification used 60 Vbeta primers and 13 Jbeta primers. Only in-frame clones appear in the TCRdb table, and some are missing; sequencing was by immunoSEQ multiplex PCR. Of roughly 150,000 clones listed, 81% are singletons. The gene calls are TRBV6-1 and TRBJ2-7; TRBD1 matches at 7 bases. The sample taken for sequencing was PBMCs. This TCR was sampled from a middle-aged man in good health and CMV-seropositive. For the CDR3, the DNA is TGTGCCAGCAGTGAAGGGGCAGGGGGACCTCTGGAGCAGTACTTC. The encoded protein is CASSEGAGGPLEQYF.